The 20 T cell receptor beta chains below all came from one sample that was sequenced in a study of shared clonotypes between healthy human individuals. TCRdb's table, derived via immunoSEQ multiplex PCR, lists solely in-frame clones and lacks some. Of over 700,000 clones in the sample, over 60% were seen once. The source material was memory CD4+ T cells sorted from blood. Subset meaning: CD45RA-negative fraction. The source of these receptors is a woman aged 25 to 39 in good health.

The rearrangement joins TRBV28 to TRBJ1-5, with D perhaps matching TRBD1 (6 bases). Germline V gives CDR1 MDHEN, CDR2 SYDVKM. Trimming took off 7 bases at V and 7 bases at J, with 20 bases between the two ends. The CDR3 totals 15 residues. The CDR3 sequence: CASTPGGGRGQPQHF. Written as DNA, the CDR3 is TGTGCCAGCACCCCCGGTGGGGGGAGGGGGCAGCCCCAGCATTTT. Filled out from reference TRBV28 and TRBJ1-5, the complete variable domain reads DVKVTQSSRYLVKRTGEKVFLECVQDMDHENMFWYRQDPGLGLRLIYFSYDVKMKEKGDIPEGYSVSREKKERFSLILESASTNQTSMYLCASTPGGGRGQPQHFGDGTRLSIL.

The rearrangement uses TRBV19 and TRBJ1-4; TRBD1 agrees at 8 bases. The CDR3 is 14 residues long. The germline V gene has CDR1 LNHDA and CDR2 SQIVND (reference sequence). The J segment lost 8 bases and the V segment lost 6 bases, leaving 8 bases of the junction unmatched. CDR3 region: CASRPQGAGEKLFF. CDR3 nucleotide sequence: TGTGCCAGTAGACCGCAGGGGGCCGGCGAAAAACTGTTTTTT.

V gene TRBV5-1 combines with J gene TRBJ2-1, with D hard to call. V was cut by 1 base and J by 7 bases, with 15 bases left in between. The CDR3 consists of 15 residues. Germline values: CDR1 SGHRS, CDR2 YFSETQ. The DNA for the CDR3 is TGCGCCAGCAGCTTGTTTGTGAACACCGGGAATGAGCAGTTCTTC. Amino acids: CASSLFVNTGNEQFF. Full variable domain (rest looked up from reference TRBV5-1 and TRBJ2-1): KAGVTQTPRYLIKTRGQQVTLSCSPISGHRSVSWYQQTPGQGLQFLFEYFSETQRNKGNFPGRFSGRQFSNSRSEMNVSTLELGDSALYLCASSLFVNTGNEQFFGPGTRLTVL.

This rearrangement joins TRBV7-8 to TRBJ1-5, with D unresolved. The length of the CDR3 is 13 residues. CDR1 is SGHVS, CDR2 FQNEAQ, per germline. With 5 bases removed from V and 5 bases from J, the gap between germline ends came to 10 bases. Here the CDR3 reads CASSQQRDQPQHF. In DNA form, the CDR3 reads TGTGCCAGCAGCCAACAGAGGGATCAGCCCCAGCATTTT.

This chain uses TRBV27 with TRBJ1-3, with a tentative D call TRBD1 (5 bases). V lost 5 bases and J lost 4, with 15 bases in between. Germline V gene sequence: CDR1 MNHEY, CDR2 SMNVEV (reference sequence). CDR3 length: 15 amino acids. CDR3 DNA: TGTGCCAGCAGTCCAAGGGGTCCGGGGGGAAACACCATATATTTT. Its protein is CASSPRGPGGNTIYF.

The genes are TRBV18 and TRBJ2-5; weak D call: TRBD1 (5 bases). Deletions cut 6 bases from V and 0 bases from J, with 11 bases between. The CDR3 covers 14 residues. CDR1 KGHSH and CDR2 LQKENI come from the germline V gene. The DNA for the CDR3 is TGTGCCAGCTCCTTTCTCAGGGACCAAGAGACCCAGTACTTC. Translating it yields CASSFLRDQETQYF.

J is TRBJ2-7 and V is TRBV7-2; D not resolved. Looked up from germline, CDR1 is SGHTA and CDR2 is FQGNSA. The CDR3 consists of 14 residues. Trimming stripped 5 bases from V and 0 bases from J, with 11 bases between. CDR3 DNA sequence: TGTGCCAGCAGCCCCCCCCAAGGCTCCTACGAGCAGTACTTC. Translation: CASSPPQGSYEQYF.

The V call is TRBV7-2, the J call TRBJ1-5; D unresolved. V was clipped by 1 base and J by 9 bases, with 16 bases between them. This CDR3 has 15 residues. Germline CDR1 SGHTA, CDR2 FQGNSA. CDR3 nucleotide sequence: TGTGCCAGCAGCTTAGAGGGTCAGATCCCAAGGCCCCAGCATTTT. The encoded protein is CASSLEGQIPRPQHF.

V usage is TRBV7-7 and J usage is TRBJ2-1; unclear D gene. The ends were cut back, 5 bases at V and 5 bases at J, with 10 bases in the middle. The CDR3 loop spans 13 amino acids. Germline V gene lookup returns CDR1 SSHAT and CDR2 FNYEAQ (reference sequence). Here the CDR3 reads CASSPMNNNEQFF. The DNA of the CDR3 is TGTGCCAGCAGCCCGATGAACAACAATGAGCAGTTCTTC.

The V gene is TRBV29-1, the J gene TRBJ1-1; 8 bases align to TRBD1. V shed 7 bases, J shed 5 bases, and the junction held 15 bases outside the gene matches. The CDR3 runs 15 residues. Germline V lookup: CDR1 SQVTM, CDR2 ANQGSEA. The CDR3 here is CSARGTGLMRTEAFF. CDR3 DNA: TGCAGCGCTAGAGGGACAGGATTGATGAGGACTGAAGCTTTCTTT.

The J gene is TRBJ1-2, the V gene TRBV30; possibly TRBD1 for D (6 bases). V gave up 4 bases and J gave up 2 bases, with 8 bases separating them. The CDR3 is 12 residues long. CDR1 and CDR2 from the germline V gene are GTSNPN and SVGIG (reference sequence). CDR3 in DNA: TGTGCCTGGACAACAGGGAACTATGGCTACACCTTC. It translates to CAWTTGNYGYTF. Combining the CDR3 with reference TRBV30 and TRBJ1-2 gives the whole variable domain SQTIHQWPATLVQPVGSPLSLECTVEGTSNPNLYWYRQAAGRGLQLLFYSVGIGQISSEVPQNLSASRPQDRQFILSSKKLLLSDSGFYLCAWTTGNYGYTFGSGTRLTVV.

The chain has TRBV27 and TRBJ2-1; 10 nucleotides align to TRBD2. The germline CDR1 and CDR2 sequences are MNHEY and SMNVEV (reference sequence). The CDR3 has 15 residues. The junction had 11 bases not matched to a gene; V was cut back by 5 bases and J by 10 bases. The CDR3 reads CASSPSGRGPREQFF. The CDR3 region has the DNA TGTGCCAGCAGTCCGAGCGGGAGGGGTCCCCGGGAGCAGTTCTTC.

The rearrangement joins TRBV19 to TRBJ2-5; 8 bases align to TRBD2. The CDR3 is made up of 17 amino acids. V lost 3 bases and J lost 2; bases outside the gene matches: 11. CDR1 and CDR2 from the germline V gene are LNHDA and SQIVND (reference sequence). CDR3 protein: CASSMSGRLREQETQYF. CDR3 bases: TGTGCCAGTAGTATGAGCGGGAGACTAAGGGAGCAAGAGACCCAGTACTTC.

The chain combines TRBV18 with TRBJ2-2; TRBD2 aligns across 13 bases. V lost 3 bases, J lost 6 bases, and 10 bases stayed unmatched. This CDR3 contains 18 residues. In germline, CDR1 is KGHSH, CDR2 LQKENI. CDR3 in DNA: TGTGCCAGCTCACCCCGGACTAGCGGGAGTTTTTTCCCCGGGGAGCTGTTTTTT. Residues: CASSPRTSGSFFPGELFF. Together with reference TRBV18 and TRBJ2-2, the CDR3 gives the full variable domain: NAGVMQNPRHLVRRRGQEARLRCSPMKGHSHVYWYRQLPEEGLKFMVYLQKENIIDESGMPKERFSAEFPKEGPSILRIQQVVRGDSAAYFCASSPRTSGSFFPGELFFGEGSRLTVL.

This rearrangement joins TRBV5-6 to TRBJ1-5; TRBD1 is a possible D gene (6 bases). Per the germline V gene, CDR1 is SGHDT and CDR2 is YYEEEE. There are 14 residues in the CDR3. Trimming removed 0 bases from V and 2 bases from J, with 6 bases in between. As DNA, the CDR3 is TGTGCCAGCAGCTTGGGGACAGGCAATCAGCCCCAGCATTTT. Residues: CASSLGTGNQPQHF.

The chain carries TRBV19 and TRBJ1-2, with TRBD1 matching over 7 bases. Looked up from germline, CDR1 is LNHDA and CDR2 is SQIVND (reference sequence). V lost 5 bases to trimming and J lost 6 bases; unmatched junction nucleotides: 6. The length of the CDR3 is 13 residues. CDR3 region: CASSVTGDHGYTF. CDR3 bases: TGTGCCAGTAGTGTTACAGGGGATCATGGCTACACCTTC.

This chain connects TRBV6-1 to TRBJ2-1, with 7 positions matching TRBD2. The germline V gene encodes CDR1 MNHNS and CDR2 SASEGT. V dropped 6 bases and J dropped 10; count of bases not matched to a gene: 15. This CDR3 is built from 15 residues. The CDR3 sequence is CASRGGSTLRREQFF. The CDR3 bases are TGTGCCAGCAGGGGCGGGAGTACCCTACGAAGGGAGCAGTTCTTC.

The V call is TRBV28, the J call TRBJ2-1; 7 positions agree with TRBD1. The CDR3 extends over 16 amino acids. V lost 7 bases, J lost 15 bases, and 24 bases stayed unmatched. Germline CDR1 is MDHEN and CDR2 is SYDVKM. CDR3 amino acids: CASTKNQGQFLNSWFF. The DNA for the CDR3 is TGTGCCAGCACTAAGAACCAGGGACAGTTCCTCAATAGTTGGTTCTTC.

The rearrangement links TRBV9 to TRBJ2-3; tentative D call: TRBD2 (6 bases). This CDR3 spans 16 amino acids. V shed 0 bases and J shed 5 bases, with 16 bases lying between them. Germline CDR1 is SGDLS and CDR2 is YYNGEE. The DNA for the CDR3 is TGTGCCAGCAGCGTAGTGGGGGGAGAGGGAATAGATACGCAGTATTTT. Amino acids: CASSVVGGEGIDTQYF.

The chain recombines TRBV9 with TRBJ2-7, with 7 bases matching TRBD2. The CDR3 has 17 amino acids. From germline, CDR1 is SGDLS and CDR2 YYNGEE. V shed 3 bases and J 4 bases; nucleotides not matched to a gene: 16. CDR3 nucleotides: TGTGCCAGCAGCGCTTTCAGACTTCGACTAGCCGGGTACGAGCAGTACTTC. This codes for CASSAFRLRLAGYEQYF.